This entry lists 2 T cell receptor beta chains sequenced from one sample in a study of blood T cell repertoires in COVID-19. Profiling relied on immunoSEQ multiplex PCR, and the TCRdb table lists in-frame clones only, not all of them. The sample yields around 300,000 clones, around 90% seen once. Source material: peripheral blood. The receptors derive from a woman aged 40 to 49 with COVID-19, enrolled during active disease.

The chain combines TRBV2 with TRBJ1-5; TRBD1 aligns across 7 bases. Trimming cost V 3 bases and J 3 bases; bases outside gene matches: 5. The CDR3 length is 15 residues. Germline V gene lookup returns CDR1 SNHLY and CDR2 FYNNEI. The DNA for the CDR3 is TGTGCCAGCAGTGACCTGACAGGGAACAATCAGCCCCAGCATTTT. Residues: CASSDLTGNNQPQHF.

The chain uses TRBV28 and TRBJ2-2; 11 nucleotides line up with TRBD1. The CDR3 extends over 16 amino acids. CDR1 and CDR2 from the germline V gene are MDHEN and SYDVKM. Trimming removed 5 bases from V and 7 bases from J; junction bases left unmatched: 9. The CDR3 DNA reads TGTGCCAGCAGTCCGATCGGACAGGGGGCGGGCGGGGAGCTGTTTTTT. Translated, it gives CASSPIGQGAGGELFF. Filled out from reference TRBV28 and TRBJ2-2, the complete variable domain reads DVKVTQSSRYLVKRTGEKVFLECVQDMDHENMFWYRQDPGLGLRLIYFSYDVKMKEKGDIPEGYSVSREKKERFSLILESASTNQTSMYLCASSPIGQGAGGELFFGEGSRLTVL.